A selection of T cell receptor beta chains follows, all from one sample in a study of T cell changes during pregnancy in multiple sclerosis. Clones were read by immunoSEQ multiplex PCR, and TCRdb kept only the in-frame ones, dropping some. The sample lists about 110,000 clones; approximately 89% were seen once. This sample comprised peripheral blood, obtained after pregnancy. The receptors come from a female donor with multiple sclerosis, enrolled in a pregnancy study. The CDR3 runs from the conserved cysteine through the conserved F or W. The order of the fields is V gene, clone size, J gene, D gene, CDR3 DNA, CDR3 protein. The D gene is left open where the match is weak. Clone size, where shown, is once, few, many, or a class for clones that have expanded.

>TRBV2|-|TRBJ2-2|-
TGTGCCAGCGGTGAAATAGTGGGGGAGCTGTTTTTT
CASGEIVGELFF
>TRBV5-4|-|TRBJ1-2|-
TGTGCCAGCAGCTTGGACGGAGGAGTTGGCTACACCTTC
CASSLDGGVGYTF
>TRBV25-1|-|TRBJ2-1|-
TGTGCCAGCAGTGAATCTTGGCAGGACAATGAGCAGTTCTTC
CASSESWQDNEQFF
>TRBV4-1|-|TRBJ2-1|-
TGCGCCAGCAGCCAAGAGGGACTCTACTACAATGAGCAGTTCTTC
CASSQEGLYYNEQFF
>TRBV30|-|TRBJ1-2|-
TGTGCCTGGGAGGCGGACTTAAACTATGGCTACACCTTC
CAWEADLNYGYTF
>TRBV5-1|-|TRBJ1-1|-
TGCGCCAGCAGCTTGGCACCTCAGGATTCCAACACTGAAGCTTTCTTT
CASSLAPQDSNTEAFF
>TRBV5-4|-|TRBJ1-2|-
TGTGCCAGCAGCTTGGAAGCCGGGGACACTTATGGCTACACCTTC
CASSLEAGDTYGYTF
>TRBV15|-|TRBJ2-5|-
TGTGCCACCAGCAGAGATCTACAGGGTGAGACCCAGTACTTC
CATSRDLQGETQYF
>TRBV6-5|-|TRBJ1-6|-
TGTGCCAGCAGTTACAAGCGACAGGCTAACTCACCCCTCCACTTT
CASSYKRQANSPLHF
>TRBV5-1|-|TRBJ1-2|TRBD1
TGCGCCAGCAGCTACGGACAGGGGTTTGGCTACACCTTC
CASSYGQGFGYTF
>TRBV30|-|TRBJ1-1|-
TGTGCCTGGAGTGTAAAGTTTGGCAGGGCGAACACTGAAGCTTTCTTT
CAWSVKFGRANTEAFF
>TRBV5-6|-|TRBJ2-5|TRBD2
TGTGCCAGCAGCTTCCCAGGTCAAGCGGGGGGGCGAGAGACCCAGTACTTC
CASSFPGQAGGRETQYF
>TRBV27|-|TRBJ1-4|TRBD1
TGTGCCAGCAGTGGACAGGGGGCGGCTAATGAAAAACTGTTTTTT
CASSGQGAANEKLFF
>TRBV5-6|-|TRBJ2-3|-
TGTGCCAGCAGCTTGGGTGGCGGGGCGAATGGAGCGCAGTATTTT
CASSLGGGANGAQYF
>TRBV9|-|TRBJ1-1|-
TGTGCCAGCAGCCCCCGGGACACAAGGAACACTGAAGCTTTCTTT
CASSPRDTRNTEAFF
>TRBV6-5|-|TRBJ1-1|-
TGTGCCAGCAGTTATTCGGAGGTGACTCTGAACACTGAAGCTTTCTTT
CASSYSEVTLNTEAFF
>TRBV6-6|-|TRBJ1-2|TRBD1
TGTGCCAGCAGTTACCTCGGACAGGCTTCCTATGGCTACACCTTC
CASSYLGQASYGYTF
>TRBV11-2|-|TRBJ1-4|TRBD1
TGTGCCAGCAGTTTAGACGGGACAGTGAGTGAAAAACTGTTTTTT
CASSLDGTVSEKLFF
>TRBV7-9|-|TRBJ1-1|-
TGTGCCAGCAGCTTAGGGCGGGGGATAAACACTGAAGCTTTCTTT
CASSLGRGINTEAFF
>TRBV19|-|TRBJ1-4|TRBD1
TGTGCCAGTAGTCTAACAGGGGGCCAAAATGAAAAACTGTTTTTT
CASSLTGGQNEKLFF
>TRBV10-3|-|TRBJ2-2|-
TGTGCCATCAATACTAACACCGGGGAGCTGTTTTTT
CAINTNTGELFF
>TRBV4-1|-|TRBJ1-5|TRBD1
TGCGCCAGCAGCCATTTGGACAGGGACGATCAGCCCCAGCATTTT
CASSHLDRDDQPQHF
>TRBV30|-|TRBJ2-5|TRBD2
TGTGCCTGGAGTCTAGCGGGCGAGACCCAGTACTTC
CAWSLAGETQYF
>TRBV9|-|TRBJ1-3|-
TGTGCCAGCAGCAGCAGGACGGCGGGGGCAACCTCTGGAAACACCATATATTTT
CASSSRTAGATSGNTIYF
>TRBV19|-|TRBJ2-7|TRBD1
TGTGCCAGTAGTATTGTTGGACAGGGACCCTACGAGCAGTACTTC
CASSIVGQGPYEQYF
>TRBV9|once|TRBJ2-2|-
TGTGCCAGCAGCGTAGAGGGGGTGGCCGGGGAGCTGTTTTTT
CASSVEGVAGELFF
>TRBV7-8|-|TRBJ1-1|TRBD1
TGTGCCAGCAGCTCGGGGGACAGGGAGACTGAAGCTTTCTTT
CASSSGDRETEAFF
>TRBV15|-|TRBJ2-2|TRBD1
TGTGCCACCAGAGGGACAGGGAAACGCGGGGAGCTGTTTTTT
CATRGTGKRGELFF
>TRBV11-2|-|TRBJ1-2|-
TGTGCCAGCAGCCGCTTTCAGGGGAACTATGGCTACACCTTC
CASSRFQGNYGYTF
>TRBV6-6|-|TRBJ2-2|-
TGTGCCAGCAGCCCAGGGTCAAACACCGGGGAGCTGTTTTTT
CASSPGSNTGELFF
>TRBV6-6|-|TRBJ1-5|-
TGTGCCAGCACTGCAGGGAACAATCAGCCCCAGCATTTT
CASTAGNNQPQHF
>TRBV6-1|-|TRBJ1-2|TRBD1
TGTGCCAGCAGCGCAACAGGGGACGGGGGCTACACCTTC
CASSATGDGGYTF
>TRBV6-1|once|TRBJ1-6|TRBD1
TGTGCCAGCAGTGAATGGAGGGGCAGGGGGAATTCACCCCTCCACTTT
CASSEWRGRGNSPLHF
>TRBV2|once|TRBJ1-2|-
TGTGCCAGCAGTGGGGAGGGACCCCCCTATGGCTACACCTTC
CASSGEGPPYGYTF
>TRBV9|-|TRBJ1-1|-
TGTGCCAGCAGCGTAGGGGGCATAACTGAAGCTTTCTTT
CASSVGGITEAFF
>TRBV5-1|-|TRBJ2-1|-
TGCGCCAGCAGCGCAGGGCTCGATGAGCAGTTCTTC
CASSAGLDEQFF
>TRBV11-2|-|TRBJ2-7|TRBD1
TGTGCCAGCAGCAACCGGGACAGCTCCTACGAGCAGTACTTC
CASSNRDSSYEQYF
>TRBV11-3|-|TRBJ1-6|-
TGTGCCAGCAGCTTAGCCCCAACAGGGAAGGGAAATTCACCCCTCCACTTT
CASSLAPTGKGNSPLHF
>TRBV7-2|few|TRBJ1-2|TRBD1
TGTGCCAGCAGCTCCACTAGACAGGGCGGTGGCTACACCTTC
CASSSTRQGGGYTF
>TRBV7-9|once|TRBJ2-5|TRBD2
TGTGCCAGCAGCTGGGATAGCGGGGGATCGTACCAAGAGACCCAGTACTTC
CASSWDSGGSYQETQYF
>TRBV7-9|-|TRBJ1-6|TRBD1
TGTGCCAGCACCCCTGCGACAGGGGCCAATTCACCCCTCCACTTT
CASTPATGANSPLHF
>TRBV6-1|-|TRBJ2-5|-
TGTGCCAGCAGTGAAGGCGGGACTGGTAGGGCCCAGTACTTC
CASSEGGTGRAQYF
>TRBV20-1|-|TRBJ2-7|TRBD2
TGCAGTGCTGGGACTAGCGAGCAGTACTTC
CSAGTSEQYF
>TRBV27|-|TRBJ2-1|TRBD2
TGTGCCAGCAGTTTCGGCGGGGGGGCCTACAATGAGCAGTTCTTC
CASSFGGGAYNEQFF
>TRBV5-4|-|TRBJ2-7|-
TGTGCCAGCAGCTTGGCAGGCCAGAACTACGAGCAGTACTTC
CASSLAGQNYEQYF
>TRBV2|-|TRBJ1-2|TRBD1
TGTGCCAGCAGTGTGGGACAGGGGGCGGGGGGCTACACCTTC
CASSVGQGAGGYTF
>TRBV5-1|once|TRBJ2-3|-
TGCGCCAGCAGTTTCGGACTGAGCACAGATACGCAGTATTTT
CASSFGLSTDTQYF